This record covers a single T cell receptor beta chain. The data were obtained in a study of blood T cell repertoires in COVID-19. On the study more broadly: Whether acute or convalescent, the COVID-19 samples came from the United States, Italy and Spain. The analysed material was cDNA or gDNA that came from T cells, B-cell-depleted T cells, or PBMCs.

From germline, CDR1 is MNHEY and CDR2 SVGEGT. The CDR3 is 11 residues long. The V end was cut by 5 bases, the J end by 1 base, with 2 bases between. Original handling: Reference gene primer amplification gave nucleated cell count estimates. Sequenced by immunoSEQ multiplex PCR; TCRdb stores in-frame clones only, minus some. That table supplies the V and J calls and clone size; D and trimming were determined from the DNA. The sample includes tens of thousands of clones, roughly 85% of them seen just once. The V and J genes are TRBV6-2 or TRBV6-3 and TRBJ1-2; D call uncertain. Sequencing was performed on peripheral blood. The clonotype comes from a human donor in a cohort sampled during active COVID-19. The CDR3 bases are TGTGCCAGCAGTCTTAACTATGGCTACACCTTC. Translation gives CASSLNYGYTF.